Below, 11 T cell receptor beta chains from the same sample are listed, as sequenced in a study of spatial heterogeneity in lung cancer. Notes on the study in general: Tumors with more nonsynonymous mutations had more expanded intratumoral alpha and beta TCRs.

Time point given: sample taken at primary tumor resection. A single record per CDR3 protein comes from TCRdb applying MiXCR to the 5' RACE reads. The sample shows roughly 19,000 distinct CDR3 sequences, around 6.4% of them seen only once. These receptors' antigens are unknown. Material: lung tumor tissue, obtained at surgery. The receptors derive from a female donor with early-stage non-small cell lung cancer.

This clonotype has at least ten counts. Being off target in a library aimed at alpha chains, this beta chain has a size of little meaning. The V and J genes are TRBV4-2 and TRBJ2-7; 12 bases are shared with TRBD2. The junction had 4 bases not matched to a gene; V was cut back by 3 bases and J by 4 bases. This CDR3 is built from 15 residues. Germline V gives CDR1 LGHNA, CDR2 YNFKEQ. CDR3: CASSQETSGSYEQYF. In nucleotides, the CDR3 is TGTGCCAGCAGCCAGGAGACTAGCGGGAGTTACGAGCAGTACTTC.

This clonotype was counted at least ten times. The library was designed around alpha chains, so this beta chain is a stray read whose abundance carries little weight. This chain uses TRBV24-1 with TRBJ2-2; TRBD2 matches at 8 bases. The CDR3 loop spans 14 amino acids. Germline V lookup: CDR1 KGHDR, CDR2 SFDVKD. Trimming at V came to 4 bases and at J to 3 bases, leaving 0 bases not matched to a gene. The CDR3 bases are TGTGCCACCAGTGAACTAGCGGACACCGGGGAGCTGTTTTTT. Amino acids: CATSELADTGELFF.

This clonotype came up many times. This beta chain was picked up by a library intended for alpha chains and is off target, so its count carries little meaning. This chain joins TRBV7-6 and TRBJ2-3; D is unresolved. The CDR3 totals 12 residues. The germline V gene encodes CDR1 SGHVS and CDR2 FNYEAQ. V was clipped by 3 bases and J by 2 bases, with 3 bases between them. The CDR3 loop is CASSFNTDTQYF. The CDR3 DNA sequence: TGTGCCAGCAGCTTCAACACAGATACGCAGTATTTT.

The sample holds many counts of this clonotype. Found in a library prepared for alpha chains, this beta chain is an off-target read, and its abundance has little meaning. The V gene is TRBV12-3 or TRBV12-4, the J gene TRBJ2-7; unclear D gene. Deletions cut 1 base from V and 6 bases from J, with 7 bases between. The CDR3 consists of 12 residues. The CDR3 protein is CASSLDLGEQYF. The CDR3, as DNA: TGTGCCAGCAGTTTAGATCTGGGCGAGCAGTACTTC.

This clonotype was observed a few times. This beta chain is off target for a library built for alpha chains, so its abundance means little. This chain uses TRBV5-1 with TRBJ1-3; the D is unclear. The germline CDR1 and CDR2 sequences are SGHRS and YFSETQ. Trimming took off 0 bases at V and 0 bases at J, with 7 bases between the two ends. The CDR3 sequence is 15 residues long. The DNA of the CDR3 is TGCGCCAGCAGCTTGGGACACGTCTCTGGAAACACCATATATTTT. The encoded protein is CASSLGHVSGNTIYF. The full variable domain, with the rest looked up from reference TRBV5-1 and TRBJ1-3, is KAGVTQTPRYLIKTRGQQVTLSCSPISGHRSVSWYQQTPGQGLQFLFEYFSETQRNKGNFPGRFSGRQFSNSRSEMNVSTLELGDSALYLCASSLGHVSGNTIYFGEGSWLTVV.

This clonotype was seen a handful of times. This beta chain is a stray sequence in a library constructed for alpha chains; its clone size is not meaningful. The chain recombines TRBV9 with TRBJ2-3, with D unresolved. Trimming took 0 bases from V and 2 from J, leaving 10 bases between them. The CDR3 sequence is 15 residues long. Per germline, CDR1 SGDLS and CDR2 YYNGEE. CDR3 DNA: TGTGCCAGCAGCGTAGGAAGCGAATCCACAGATACGCAGTATTTT. Amino acids: CASSVGSESTDTQYF.

This clonotype was seen repeatedly, ten times or more. This beta chain is an unintended read in a library built for alpha chains; its size means little. The chain combines TRBV20-1 with TRBJ2-7, with a weak D call TRBD2 (5 bases). This CDR3 is built from 14 residues. Germline CDR1 and CDR2: DFQATT and SNEGSKA (reference sequence). V was pared by 4 bases and J by 6 bases, with 19 bases between. CDR3 nucleotides: TGCAGTGCTAAGATCGGCAGCGAGGGCACCGAGCAGTACTTC. Encoded protein: CSAKIGSEGTEQYF.

This clonotype was counted many times. This beta chain lies outside the target of a library built for alpha chains; its clone size means little. The chain uses TRBV28 and TRBJ1-5, with 9 bases lining up with TRBD1. The CDR3 runs 14 residues. Germline CDR1 and CDR2: MDHEN and SYDVKM. With 5 bases clipped from V and 4 bases from J, the junction kept 3 bases outside the gene matches. CDR3 protein: CASSQQGANQPQHF. CDR3 DNA: TGTGCCAGCAGTCAACAGGGGGCGAATCAGCCCCAGCATTTT.

Ten or more counts support this clonotype. This beta chain is an unintended read in a library built for alpha chains; its size means little. V gene TRBV7-2 combines with J gene TRBJ2-1; D unresolved. This CDR3 is built from 16 residues. The germline V gene has CDR1 SGHTA and CDR2 FQGNSA. V lost 1 base, J lost 6 bases, and 16 bases lay in between. In nucleotides, the CDR3 is TGTGCCAGCAGCTTAGGGCCCTTAAGACTGCCCAATGAGCAGTTCTTC. Translation: CASSLGPLRLPNEQFF.

This clonotype is medium-sized by share. This beta chain is an off-target read within a library intended for alpha chains, so its frequency means little. This chain connects TRBV19 to TRBJ2-3; 10 bases map to TRBD1. V was pared by 10 bases and J by 3 bases, with 10 bases of the junction left unmatched. The CDR3 sequence is 15 residues long. Germline CDR1 is LNHDA and CDR2 is SQIVND (reference sequence). In DNA, the CDR3 is TGTGCCACCAGGACAGGGGGTGGCGGGACAGATACGCAGTATTTT. This codes for CATRTGGGGTDTQYF.

In this sample, this clonotype turned up many times. With the library built for alpha chains, this beta chain is off target and its frequency is not meaningful. The rearrangement links TRBV29-1 to TRBJ1-4, with TRBD1 as a possible D gene (5 bases). Germline loops: CDR1 SQVTM, CDR2 ANQGSEA. The CDR3 is 12 amino acids. Trimming removed 5 bases at V and 8 bases at J, with 12 bases between. Here the CDR3 reads CSVQTDAEKLFF. In DNA, the CDR3 is TGCAGCGTTCAGACAGACGCGGAAAAACTGTTTTTT.